This is a list of T cell receptor beta chains from one sample in a study of T cell responses to AZD1222 COVID-19 vaccine. The assay was immunoSEQ multiplex PCR, and TCRdb's table has in-frame clones only and misses some. This sample has 90,000 to 110,000 clones, with approximately 90% found just once. Source: peripheral blood, taken on day 0 of AZD1222 vaccination. The receptor set was obtained from an adult in good health. Both conserved end residues are part of each CDR3. The D gene is left open where the match is weak. Clone sizes are given selectively: once, few, many, or a class where the clone is expanded.

j_call | clone_size | v_call | d_call | cdr3_aa | cdr3_nt
TRBJ1-1 | . | TRBV7-8 | . | CASSLVELNTEAFF | TGTGCCAGCAGCTTAGTGGAACTGAACACTGAAGCTTTCTTT
TRBJ1-1 | . | TRBV7-3 | TRBD1 | CASSYTGQGGTEAFF | TGTGCCAGCAGCTATACGGGACAGGGTGGGACTGAAGCTTTCTTT
TRBJ1-2 | . | TRBV28 | . | CASGGGPSGYTF | TGTGCCAGTGGGGGGGGGCCATCGGGCTACACCTTC
TRBJ2-5 | few | TRBV9 | . | CASSAGLFEETQYF | TGTGCCAGCAGCGCTGGACTATTCGAAGAGACCCAGTACTTC
TRBJ2-5 | . | TRBV4-1 | . | CASSQTGAASYQETQYF | TGCGCCAGCAGCCAAACCGGGGCCGCATCTTACCAAGAGACCCAGTACTTC
TRBJ1-1 | . | TRBV28 | . | CASRVRAGSTEAFF | TGTGCCAGCAGGGTAAGGGCGGGGAGCACTGAAGCTTTCTTT
TRBJ2-1 | . | TRBV24-1 | TRBD2 | CATSVTRAGVSPRHNEQFF | TGTGCCACCAGTGTAACCAGAGCGGGAGTAAGCCCTCGTCACAATGAGCAGTTCTTC
TRBJ2-7 | . | TRBV28 | . | CASSNSGPPYEQYF | TGTGCCAGCAGTAATTCGGGGCCCCCCTACGAGCAGTACTTC
TRBJ1-6 | . | TRBV2 | . | CASQPAGPSDNSPLHF | TGTGCCAGCCAACCTGCGGGACCTTCGGATAATTCACCCCTCCACTTT
TRBJ1-6 | . | TRBV5-5 | . | CASSRAVPNSPLHF | TGTGCCAGCAGCCGGGCCGTCCCCAATTCACCCCTCCACTTT
TRBJ2-2 | . | TRBV2 | TRBD2 | CASGGLAHTGELFF | TGTGCCAGCGGTGGACTAGCTCACACCGGGGAGCTGTTTTTT
TRBJ1-2 | . | TRBV24-1 | . | CATSAPAPNYGYTF | TGTGCCACCAGTGCCCCTGCACCGAACTATGGCTACACCTTC
TRBJ1-2 | . | TRBV24-1 | . | CATSDFLGSGYTF | TGTGCCACCAGTGATTTTTTGGGAAGTGGCTACACCTTC
TRBJ2-7 | . | TRBV3-1/TRBV3-2 | . | CASSLSGITEQYF | TGTGCCAGCAGCCTTAGCGGTATCACCGAGCAGTACTTC
TRBJ2-3 | . | TRBV10-3 | TRBD1 | CAVGRGPSDTQYF | TGTGCCGTAGGAAGGGGGCCGTCAGATACGCAGTATTTT
TRBJ1-3 | . | TRBV28 | TRBD1 | CASSPRERTGTPVISGNTIYF | TGTGCCAGCAGCCCTAGAGAAAGGACAGGGACGCCCGTTATCTCTGGAAACACCATATATTTT
TRBJ1-4 | . | TRBV20-1 | . | CSASMDSSTNEKLFF | TGCAGTGCTAGTATGGACAGTTCAACTAATGAAAAACTGTTTTTT
TRBJ2-1 | . | TRBV24-1 | . | CATSDLGTITGEQFF | TGTGCCACCAGTGATCTCGGAACTATCACGGGTGAGCAGTTCTTC
TRBJ1-1 | few | TRBV6-5 | . | CASRGPLTGPEAFF | TGTGCCAGCAGGGGGCCTTTGACAGGACCTGAAGCTTTCTTT
TRBJ2-2 | . | TRBV28 | TRBD2 | CASSSGGDYTGELFF | TGTGCCAGCAGTAGCGGGGGGGACTACACCGGGGAGCTGTTTTTT
TRBJ2-3 | . | TRBV27 | . | CASSALTGLWGTQYF | TGTGCCAGCAGTGCATTGACGGGACTTTGGGGTACGCAGTATTTT
TRBJ2-1 | . | TRBV30 | TRBD1 | CAWSSWTGRNEQFF | TGTGCCTGGAGTTCATGGACAGGGAGGAATGAGCAGTTCTTC
TRBJ2-2 | . | TRBV6-2/TRBV6-3 | TRBD1 | CASSKPGQSTGELFF | TGTGCCAGCAGTAAACCGGGACAGAGCACCGGGGAGCTGTTTTTT